Listed here is a single T cell receptor (beta chain). This entry comes from a study of shared clonotypes between healthy human individuals. Looking at the study overall: The study used three CD4 naive, three CD4 memory, two CD8 naive and one CD8 memory plate per donor.

The input for sorted-subset replicate PCRs was 200 to 250 ng DNA, some 30,000 T cell genomes. TCRdb's copy holds only in-frame clones and misses some; the assay was immunoSEQ multiplex PCR. The sample has around 940,000 clones, over 75% seen once. V lost 1 base, J lost 2 bases, and 15 bases lay in between. The length of the CDR3 is 16 residues. Germline V gene data show CDR1 as GTSNPN and CDR2 as SVGIG (reference sequence). This rearrangement joins TRBV30 to TRBJ2-4; no firm D call. The TCR sequence derives from a young man in good health. Sequencing was performed on memory CD4+ T cells sorted from blood. Subset reported: CD45RA-negative fraction. CDR3 DNA sequence: TGTGCCTGGAGTGACCGTCCTCCTGGGACCAAAAACATTCAGTACTTC. Its protein is CAWSDRPPGTKNIQYF.